These T cell receptor beta chains were read from a single sample in a study of beta chain features in type 1 diabetes. Assay: immunoSEQ multiplex PCR; the TCRdb copy retains only in-frame clones and omits some. This sample yields 150,000 or so clones, of which 7.5% to 9.5% are seen a single time; over 2% belongs to the top ten. The specimen sequenced was central memory CD4+ T cells from blood. These receptors were collected from a woman aged 18-29 years in good health. Each CDR3 is given with its conserved first and last residue. D genes are given only for firm matches. Some rows have no size entry. The others give once, few or many, or a class for an expanded clone.

>TRBV4-1|few|TRBJ2-7|-
TGCGCCAGCAGCCAAGATGGAACGGGGAGATACTTC
CASSQDGTGRYF
>TRBV18|few|TRBJ2-6|-
TGTGCCAGCTCGAGGGATTTCTCTGGGGCCAACGTCCTGACTTTC
CASSRDFSGANVLTF
>TRBV5-1|-|TRBJ2-2|-
TGCGCCAGCAGCTCCTCGACCGGGGAGCTGTTTTTT
CASSSSTGELFF
>TRBV19|-|TRBJ2-3|-
TGTGCCAGTAGTCGGGGAGATACGCAGTATTTT
CASSRGDTQYF
>TRBV2|few|TRBJ1-2|-
TGTGCCAGCAGTGCGACGGGGGTTAACTATGGCTACACCTTC
CASSATGVNYGYTF
>TRBV7-2|few|TRBJ2-5|TRBD2
TGTGCCAGCAGCCGGCAGCGGGGGCCTCAAGAGACCCAGTACTTC
CASSRQRGPQETQYF
>TRBV5-1|few|TRBJ2-1|-
TGCGCCAGCAGCGGGAGGGGGTCCTACAATGAGCAGTTCTTC
CASSGRGSYNEQFF
>TRBV4-1|few|TRBJ2-3|TRBD1
TGCGCCAGCAGCCAAGCTGGGCAGGGGGCAGATACGCAGTATTTT
CASSQAGQGADTQYF
>TRBV7-9|few|TRBJ1-2|-
TGTGCCAGCAGCGCCTGGCCAGGGCCAGCTAACTATGGCTACACCTTC
CASSAWPGPANYGYTF
>TRBV7-9|few|TRBJ1-4|-
TGTGCCAGCAGCTCAATGTCCCGGGACTTTCGCGAACGGGAAAAACTGTTTTTT
CASSSMSRDFREREKLFF
>TRBV28|many|TRBJ2-1|-
TGTGCCAGCAGTTCCTCCTTGGACAGCTACAATGAGCAGTTCTTC
CASSSSLDSYNEQFF
>TRBV5-1|-|TRBJ2-2|TRBD1
TGCGCCAGCAGCTTGACGCAGGGGGCCGGGTCGGGGGAGCTGTTTTTT
CASSLTQGAGSGELFF
>TRBV11-2|few|TRBJ2-7|-
TGTGCCAGCAGCTCTACGGGCTCCTACGAGCAGTACTTC
CASSSTGSYEQYF
>TRBV18|few|TRBJ1-2|TRBD1
TGTGCCAGCTCACCACAACGACAGGGCAGTTATGACTATGGCTACACCTTC
CASSPQRQGSYDYGYTF
>TRBV4-1|few|TRBJ2-7|TRBD2
TGCGCCAGCAGCCAAGGTTTTAGCGGGAGCAAATACGAGCAGTACTTC
CASSQGFSGSKYEQYF